Following are 10 T cell receptor beta chains from one sample sequenced in a study of cytomegalovirus exposure and HLA in healthy donors. It was with 60 Vbeta and 13 Jbeta primers that the PCR ran. Assay used: immunoSEQ multiplex PCR; TCRdb lists only in-frame clones, some missing. This table holds approximately 170,000 clones, over 70% found once. The specimen was PBMCs. All receptors derive from a woman in her late teens or twenties in good health and CMV-seronegative.

The J gene is TRBJ1-6, the V gene TRBV9; 8 bases map to TRBD1. With V trimmed by 3 bases and J by 1 base, 6 bases remained unmatched. This CDR3 contains 17 residues. Germline values: CDR1 SGDLS, CDR2 YYNGEE. Here the CDR3 reads CASSAGQGGSYNSPLHF. The CDR3 bases are TGTGCCAGCAGCGCCGGACAGGGCGGATCCTATAATTCACCCCTCCACTTT.

A single count supports this clone. The same CDR3 is also encoded by other DNA sequences in this sample. The rearrangement uses TRBV5-1 and TRBJ2-7; 7 nucleotides align to TRBD1. V shed 1 base and J 2 bases; nucleotides not matched to a gene: 3. CDR1 SGHRS and CDR2 YFSETQ come from the germline V gene. The CDR3 consists of 14 residues. For the CDR3, the DNA is TGCGCCAGCAGCTTGCGACAGGGACCCTACGAGCAGTACTTC. It specifies CASSLRQGPYEQYF.

This clone showed up just once. The CDR3 loop reads CASSLGQSNEQYF. CDR3 DNA sequence: TGCGCCAGCAGCTTAGGACAGAGTAACGAGCAGTACTTC. V usage is TRBV5-1 and J usage is TRBJ2-7, with D possibly matching TRBD1 (6 bases). The CDR3 loop spans 13 amino acids. Germline CDR1 SGHRS, CDR2 YFSETQ. The V end lost 2 bases, the J end lost 5 bases, and 11 bases lay between the germline ends.

This clone occurred once. CDR3 sequence reads: CASSFSGEGQNEQFF. In nucleotides, the CDR3 is TGTGCCAGCAGTTTCTCGGGGGAGGGCCAGAATGAGCAGTTCTTC. The chain joins TRBV28 to TRBJ2-1, with TRBD2 matching over 7 bases. CDR1 and CDR2 from the germline V gene are MDHEN and SYDVKM. CDR3 length: 15 amino acids. The V and J ends lost 3 bases and 7 bases, in that order; junction bases with no gene match: 9. The full variable domain, completed using reference TRBV28 and TRBJ2-1, is DVKVTQSSRYLVKRTGEKVFLECVQDMDHENMFWYRQDPGLGLRLIYFSYDVKMKEKGDIPEGYSVSREKKERFSLILESASTNQTSMYLCASSFSGEGQNEQFFGPGTRLTVL.

The rearrangement joins TRBV4-3 to TRBJ2-1; 11 bases align to TRBD2. This CDR3 is 15 amino acids long. V dropped 2 bases and J dropped 8; count of bases not matched to a gene: 5. The germline V gene has CDR1 LGHNA and CDR2 YSLEER. CDR3 bases: TGCGCCAGCAGCCAACCCGGACTAGCGGGCGATGAGCAGTTCTTC. Amino acids: CASSQPGLAGDEQFF.

The V gene is TRBV4-1, the J gene TRBJ1-1; D unresolved. Trimming stripped 4 bases from V and 7 bases from J, with 10 bases between. CDR3 length: 12 residues. Germline loops: CDR1 MGHRA, CDR2 YSYEKL. The CDR3 sequence is CASSPTGLEAFF. CDR3 nucleotides: TGCGCCAGCAGCCCGACCGGACTTGAAGCTTTCTTT.

The chain carries TRBV7-2 and TRBJ2-3, with 7 bases that match TRBD1. The germline V gene has CDR1 SGHTA and CDR2 FQGNSA. The CDR3 contains 14 residues. Trimming removed 3 bases from V and 4 bases from J; junction bases left unmatched: 4. This CDR3 is CASSFDRAADTQYF. CDR3 in DNA: TGTGCCAGCAGCTTCGACAGGGCGGCAGATACGCAGTATTTT.

There are a few counts of this clone. V is TRBV18 and J is TRBJ2-1; TRBD1 aligns across 8 bases. Germline V gene lookup returns CDR1 KGHSH and CDR2 LQKENI. This CDR3 comprises 15 residues. The trim removed 1 base at V and 6 bases at J, leaving 5 bases unmatched. Written as DNA, the CDR3 is TGTGCCAGCTCACCACAGGTCACAGGGGGCAATGAGCAGTTCTTC. Protein sequence: CASSPQVTGGNEQFF.

The chain combines TRBV5-1 with TRBJ2-2, with 9 bases that match TRBD2. The CDR3 covers 17 residues. The germline V gene has CDR1 SGHRS and CDR2 YFSETQ. The V and J ends lost 4 bases and 1 base, in that order; junction bases with no gene match: 8. The DNA for the CDR3 is TGCGCCAGCAGCGGACAGACTAGCGGAAAGAACACCGGGGAGCTGTTTTTT. This codes for CASSGQTSGKNTGELFF. The full variable domain, rest sourced from reference TRBV5-1 and TRBJ2-2, is KAGVTQTPRYLIKTRGQQVTLSCSPISGHRSVSWYQQTPGQGLQFLFEYFSETQRNKGNFPGRFSGRQFSNSRSEMNVSTLELGDSALYLCASSGQTSGKNTGELFFGEGSRLTVL.

The chain joins TRBV28 to TRBJ2-1; D unclear. There are 13 residues in the CDR3. The V end lost 4 bases, the J end lost 7 bases, and 11 bases lay between the germline ends. CDR1 is MDHEN and CDR2 is SYDVKM in the germline V gene. The CDR3 spells CASSSSSGNEQFF. The CDR3 region has the DNA TGTGCCAGCAGTTCTAGTTCCGGGAATGAGCAGTTCTTC.